In its sample, the clone carrying this T cell receptor beta chain was seen many times. Its antigen is unidentified. Amplification from RNA transcripts yielded the TCR beta CDR3 regions. The authors performed first-round RT-PCR with HTBI primers and then a second-round multiplex PCR. Each CDR3 protein is one row after TCRdb ran MiXCR on the multiplex PCR reads. The sample lists roughly 160,000 distinct CDR3 sequences; approximately 38% were seen once. The sample originates from a study of Graves' ophthalmopathy and Graves' hyperthyroidism. General study results and limits: It was with approximately 70% sensitivity and roughly 75% specificity that the model predicted ophthalmopathy progression.

Germline assignment: CDR1 MDHEN and CDR2 SYDVKM. V was shortened by 6 bases and J by 1 base, with 15 bases between the two germline ends. The CDR3 runs 15 residues. Sequencing used peripheral blood. This TCR derives from a woman between 40 and 55 years old with Graves' ophthalmopathy. This chain links TRBV28 with TRBJ2-5; no clear D gene. CDR3 sequence reads: CASRSMVGFQETQYF. CDR3 in DNA: TGTGCCAGCAGATCGATGGTGGGGTTCCAAGAGACCCAGTACTTC.